The sequence of this TCR beta chain was determined in a study of patients and donors after allogeneic stem cell transplantation. The CDR3 has 14 amino acids. V was trimmed by 2 bases and J by 3 bases, leaving 10 bases between them. From germline, CDR1 is MGHDK and CDR2 SYGVNS. This clonotype was recorded at least ten times. TCRdb independently ran MiXCR on the RT-PCR reads; one entry per CDR3 protein. The table lists about a million distinct CDR3 sequences, under 20% of them singletons. This sequence originates from a human donor who was either an allogeneic HSCT recipient or a stem cell or donor lymphocyte infusion donor (not recorded which). It is not recorded whose cells these are; they may come from a transplant donor. The rearrangement links TRBV25-1 to TRBJ1-2, with D maybe TRBD1 (5 bases). The sample taken for sequencing was blood, either unsorted or a sorted T cell fraction (not recorded which). CDR3 nucleotide sequence: TGTGCCAGCAGTGAAGGTCCAGGGCACTATGGCTACACCTTC. This sequence encodes CASSEGPGHYGYTF.